This entry lists 3 T cell receptor beta chains sequenced from one sample in a study of OX40 agonist ivuxolimab in advanced cancers. Library prep was done by the immunoSEQ multiplex PCR assay. This is the immuneACCESS table as TCRdb keeps it, with only in-frame sequences that have V and J called. A part of the clones is gone; compared with another copy, unresolved V genes explain less than half, and the rest is unexplained. Across this sample there are tens of thousands of clones, with 87% seen only once. The ten most abundant clones make up 1.3% of the sample. The sequencing used CD4+ or CD8+ T cells sorted from blood, collected in a trial of the OX40 agonist ivuxolimab. All receptors come from an adult with an advanced solid tumor such as melanoma, head and neck, liver or kidney cancer.

The V call is TRBV9, the J call TRBJ2-5, with TRBD2 matching 11 bases. From germline, CDR1 is SGDLS and CDR2 YYNGEE. V was clipped by 3 bases and J by 1 base; unmatched bases: 8. CDR3 length equals 17 residues. CDR3 in amino acids: CASSAGTSGGFQETQYF. CDR3 DNA sequence: TGTGCCAGCAGCGCCGGGACTAGCGGAGGCTTCCAAGAGACCCAGTACTTC.

The table lists this clone with a few counts. The chain recombines TRBV2 with TRBJ1-2; TRBD1 is a possible D gene (5 bases). In germline, CDR1 is SNHLY, CDR2 FYNNEI. The CDR3 is 12 residues long. Deletions cut 4 bases from V and 8 bases from J, with 11 bases between. This chain's CDR3 is CASSGIKGGYTF. The CDR3 DNA reads TGTGCCAGCAGTGGGATCAAGGGGGGCTACACCTTC.

The chain uses TRBV18 and TRBJ1-5; D is undetermined. CDR1 and CDR2 from the germline V gene are KGHSH and LQKENI. The CDR3 spans 15 residues. The ends were cut back, 3 bases at V and 3 bases at J, with 12 bases in the middle. CDR3 protein: CASSPSPPPNQPQHF. The CDR3 DNA reads TGTGCCAGCTCACCTTCGCCACCTCCCAATCAGCCCCAGCATTTT.